Each of the 14 T cell receptor beta chains below was sequenced from the same sample in a study of STAT5B mutations in CD4+ large granular lymphocyte leukemia. Sequenced by immunoSEQ multiplex PCR; TCRdb stores in-frame clones only, minus some. Of roughly 34,000 clones listed, 75% to 85% are singletons. The sample consisted of CD4+ T cells from blood buffy coats. The receptors here all came from a human donor in good health.

In this sample, this clone turned up once. The chain carries TRBV19 and TRBJ2-5; 14 nucleotides align to TRBD2. V gave up 4 bases and J gave up 5 bases; unmatched junction bases: 6. This CDR3 is 16 amino acids long. Germline V gives CDR1 LNHDA, CDR2 SQIVND (reference sequence). DNA of the CDR3: TGTGCCAGTAGTACCCGACTAGCGGGAGGGCTGGAGACCCAGTACTTC. Translated: CASSTRLAGGLETQYF.

Here the CDR3 DNA reads TGTGCCATCAGTGAGAAGACAGGGGGGGTGTATGGCTACACCTTC. This encodes CAISEKTGGVYGYTF. The V and J genes are TRBV10-3 and TRBJ1-2; 9 nucleotides align to TRBD1. The CDR3 is 15 amino acids. The germline V gene has CDR1 ENHRY and CDR2 SYGVKD. J lost 5 bases, V lost 2 bases, and 6 bases had no gene match.

The chain uses TRBV7-2 and TRBJ2-1; 13 nucleotides align to TRBD2. The CDR3 is 15 residues long. Germline CDR1 reads SGHTA; CDR2 reads FQGNSA. Unmatched junction bases numbered 3, after V lost 4 bases and J lost 6 bases. CDR3 nucleotides: TGTGCCAGCAGCTCTGGACTAGCGGGAGTCAATGAGCAGTTCTTC. Translation gives CASSSGLAGVNEQFF.

The chain uses TRBV6-1 and TRBJ1-5, with no clear D. Germline V gives CDR1 MNHNS, CDR2 SASEGT. The V end lost 6 bases, the J end lost 14 bases, and 17 bases lay between the germline ends. The CDR3 contains 12 residues. Here the CDR3 reads CASRTNGILEHF. The CDR3 DNA is TGTGCCAGCAGGACAAATGGGATACTCGAGCATTTT.

This chain links TRBV5-1 with TRBJ1-4; 9 nucleotides match TRBD1. The trim removed 3 bases at V and 8 bases at J, leaving 8 bases unmatched. The CDR3 length is 15 residues. The germline gives CDR1 SGHRS, CDR2 YFSETQ. Written as DNA, the CDR3 is TGCGCCAGCAGCTCAACCGGGACAGGGAACGAAAAACTGTTTTTT. This encodes CASSSTGTGNEKLFF.

This chain links TRBV9 with TRBJ2-3, with a possible D match to TRBD2 (6 bases). The V gene's germline CDR1 is SGDLS and CDR2 YYNGEE. This CDR3 comprises 17 residues. Trimming pared 0 bases from V and 1 base from J, leaving 15 bases between. The CDR3 sequence: CASSVGDGTGGTDTQYF. For the CDR3, the DNA is TGTGCCAGCAGCGTAGGCGATGGGACGGGAGGCACAGATACGCAGTATTTT.

The V gene is TRBV28, the J gene TRBJ1-5, with TRBD1 identical over 9 bases. The CDR3 length is 15 residues. In germline, CDR1 is MDHEN, CDR2 SYDVKM. Trimming took 5 bases from V and 4 from J; bases not matched to a gene: 6. CDR3 coding DNA: TGTGCCAGCAGTATGGGGACAGGGCGAAATCAGCCCCAGCATTTT. It yields the protein CASSMGTGRNQPQHF.

The CDR3 sequence is CASSLAVKAPNEKLFF. CDR3 DNA sequence: TGTGCCAGCAGCTTGGCCGTGAAGGCACCTAATGAAAAACTGTTTTTT. The chain has TRBV5-6 and TRBJ1-4; no clear D. From germline, CDR1 is SGHDT and CDR2 YYEEEE. The CDR3 is 16 residues long. The ends were cut back, 0 bases at V and 3 bases at J, with 12 bases in the middle.

V usage is TRBV30 and J usage is TRBJ1-4; the D gene is possibly TRBD1 (5 bases). This CDR3 spans 14 amino acids. Germline V CDR1 and CDR2: GTSNPN, SVGIG (reference sequence). Trimming stripped 2 bases from V and 10 bases from J, with 17 bases between. The CDR3 nucleotides are TGTGCCTGGAGTCTAGTCCAGTCTGGGGGAAAACTGTTTTTT. Protein: CAWSLVQSGGKLFF.

The genes are TRBV19 and TRBJ2-7, with 11 bases aligning to TRBD1. V gave up 1 base and J gave up 4 bases; unmatched junction bases: 9. CDR1 is LNHDA, CDR2 SQIVND, per germline (reference sequence). The CDR3 loop spans 17 amino acids. DNA for the CDR3: TGTGCCAGTAGTATAGGGACAGGGGGCGAGATTCCATACGAGCAGTACTTC. Its protein product is CASSIGTGGEIPYEQYF.

The chain is built from TRBV28 and TRBJ2-6, with a possible D match to TRBD1 (5 bases). The CDR3 runs to 15 residues. Germline V lookup: CDR1 MDHEN, CDR2 SYDVKM. V lost 6 bases and J 1 base, leaving 10 bases between the germline ends. The CDR3 sequence: CASRAGHSGANVLTF. CDR3 DNA sequence: TGTGCCAGCAGAGCAGGACATTCTGGGGCCAACGTCCTGACTTTC.

The chain uses TRBV21-1 and TRBJ2-1; the table calls TRBD2, which could not be checked here. TRBV21-1 is termed a pseudogene. The CDR3 is 18 amino acids. The CDR3: CASSKWGLAEVPYNEQFF. The CDR3, as DNA: TGTGCCAGCAGCAAATGGGGACTAGCGGAGGTCCCGTACAATGAGCAGTTCTTC.

This clone was seen a few times. This chain joins TRBV7-2 and TRBJ2-5, with a tentative D call TRBD2 (5 bases). The V end was cut by 1 base, the J end by 12 bases, with 9 bases between. The V gene's germline CDR1 is SGHTA and CDR2 FQGNSA. The length of the CDR3 is 11 residues. This chain's CDR3 is CASSLGLAKYF. For the CDR3, the DNA is TGTGCCAGCAGCTTAGGGCTAGCTAAGTACTTC.

The rearrangement uses TRBV18 and TRBJ2-4, with D unclear. The length of the CDR3 is 14 residues. The V end was cut by 0 bases, the J end by 2 bases, with 5 bases between. From germline, CDR1 is KGHSH and CDR2 LQKENI. CDR3 DNA sequence: TGTGCCAGCTCACCACCAGCCACCAAAAACATTCAGTACTTC. Translation: CASSPPATKNIQYF.